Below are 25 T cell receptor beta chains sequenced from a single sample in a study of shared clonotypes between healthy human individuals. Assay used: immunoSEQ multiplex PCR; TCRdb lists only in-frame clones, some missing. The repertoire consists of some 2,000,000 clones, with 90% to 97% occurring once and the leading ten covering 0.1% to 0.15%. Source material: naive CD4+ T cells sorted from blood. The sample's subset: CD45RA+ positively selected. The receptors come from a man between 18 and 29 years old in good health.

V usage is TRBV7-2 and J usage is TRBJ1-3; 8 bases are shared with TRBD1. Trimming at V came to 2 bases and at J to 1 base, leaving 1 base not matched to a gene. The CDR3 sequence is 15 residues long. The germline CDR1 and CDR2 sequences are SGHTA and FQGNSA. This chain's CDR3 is CASSLRTGSGNTIYF. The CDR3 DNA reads TGTGCCAGCAGCTTACGGACAGGGTCTGGAAACACCATATATTTT. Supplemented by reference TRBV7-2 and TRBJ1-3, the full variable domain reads GAGVSQSPSNKVTEKGKDVELRCDPISGHTALYWYRQSLGQGLEFLIYFQGNSAPDKSGLPSDRFSAERTGGSVSTLTIQRTQQEDSAVYLCASSLRTGSGNTIYFGEGSWLTVV.

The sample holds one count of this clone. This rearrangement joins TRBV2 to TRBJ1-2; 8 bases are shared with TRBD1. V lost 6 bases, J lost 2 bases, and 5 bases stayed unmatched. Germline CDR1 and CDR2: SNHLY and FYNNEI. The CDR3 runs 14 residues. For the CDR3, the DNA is TGTGCCAGCAGCTCAGGGGGCGGCAACTATGGCTACACCTTC. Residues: CASSSGGGNYGYTF.

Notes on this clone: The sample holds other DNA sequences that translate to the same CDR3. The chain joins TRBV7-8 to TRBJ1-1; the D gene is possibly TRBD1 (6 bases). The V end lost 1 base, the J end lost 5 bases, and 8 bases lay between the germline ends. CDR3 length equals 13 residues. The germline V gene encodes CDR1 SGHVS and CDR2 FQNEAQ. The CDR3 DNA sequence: TGTGCCAGCAGCTTAGACAGGGAGACTGAAGCTTTCTTT. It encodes CASSLDRETEAFF. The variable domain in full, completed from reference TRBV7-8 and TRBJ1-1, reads GAGVSQSPRYKVAKRGQDVALRCDPISGHVSLFWYQQALGQGPEFLTYFQNEAQLDKSGLPSDRFFAERPEGSVSTLKIQRTQQEDSAVYLCASSLDRETEAFFGQGTRLTVV.

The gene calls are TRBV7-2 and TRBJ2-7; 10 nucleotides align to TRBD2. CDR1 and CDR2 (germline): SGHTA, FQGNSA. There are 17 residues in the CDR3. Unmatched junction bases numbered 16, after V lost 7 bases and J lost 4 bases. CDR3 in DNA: TGTGCCAGCACCCCGGGCGCGGGACTAGCGCCCATTTACGAGCAGTACTTC. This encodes CASTPGAGLAPIYEQYF.

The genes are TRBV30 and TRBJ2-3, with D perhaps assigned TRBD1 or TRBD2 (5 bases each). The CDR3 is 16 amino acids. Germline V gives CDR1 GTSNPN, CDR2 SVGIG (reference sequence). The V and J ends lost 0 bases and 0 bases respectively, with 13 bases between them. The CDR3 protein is CAWSVVGVSSTDTQYF. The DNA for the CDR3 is TGTGCCTGGAGTGTAGTGGGGGTTTCTAGCACAGATACGCAGTATTTT.

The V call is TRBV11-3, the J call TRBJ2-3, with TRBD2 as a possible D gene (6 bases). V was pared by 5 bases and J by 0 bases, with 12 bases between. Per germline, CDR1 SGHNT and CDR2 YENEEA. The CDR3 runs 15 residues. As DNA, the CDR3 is TGTGCCAGCAGCCGGGGGTGGGGGAGCACAGATACGCAGTATTTT. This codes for CASSRGWGSTDTQYF.

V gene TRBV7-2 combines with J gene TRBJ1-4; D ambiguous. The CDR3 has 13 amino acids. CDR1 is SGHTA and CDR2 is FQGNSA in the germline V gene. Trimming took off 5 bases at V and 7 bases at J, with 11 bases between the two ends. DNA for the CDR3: TGTGCCAGCAGCGCAAGCTGGGCTGAAAAACTGTTTTTT. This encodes CASSASWAEKLFF.

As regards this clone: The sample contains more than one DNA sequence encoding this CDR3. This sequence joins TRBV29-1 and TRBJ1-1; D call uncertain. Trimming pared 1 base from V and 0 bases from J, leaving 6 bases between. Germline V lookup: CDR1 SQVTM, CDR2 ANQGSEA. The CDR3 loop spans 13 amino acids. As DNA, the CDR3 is TGCAGCGTTGAAGGGCGGTTGAACACTGAAGCTTTCTTT. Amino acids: CSVEGRLNTEAFF.

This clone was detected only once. The CDR3 region is CAWSVRGEQGGEQYF. The CDR3 nucleotides are TGTGCCTGGAGTGTGCGAGGGGAACAAGGGGGCGAGCAGTACTTC. This sequence joins TRBV30 and TRBJ2-7, with D possibly TRBD1 on 6 matching bases. Germline CDR1 GTSNPN, CDR2 SVGIG (reference sequence). The CDR3 loop spans 15 amino acids. Trimming shortened V by 0 bases and J by 6 bases, and 18 bases separated the two germline ends.

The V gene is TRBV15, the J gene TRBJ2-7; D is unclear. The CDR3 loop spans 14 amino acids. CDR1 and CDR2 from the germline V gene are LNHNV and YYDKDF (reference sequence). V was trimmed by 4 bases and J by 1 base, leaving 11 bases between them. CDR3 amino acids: CATSIPTGSYEQYF. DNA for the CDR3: TGTGCCACCAGCATACCCACCGGGTCCTACGAGCAGTACTTC.

The CDR3, as DNA: TGTGCCACGCGGCGGGCAGGGGAGGTTCGTGAGCCCCAGCATTTT. Amino acids: CATRRAGEVREPQHF. V is TRBV10-3 and J is TRBJ1-5; D may be TRBD1 (6 bases). Germline V CDR1 and CDR2: ENHRY, SYGVKD. V lost 10 bases, J lost 8 bases, and 24 bases lay in between. This CDR3 contains 15 residues.

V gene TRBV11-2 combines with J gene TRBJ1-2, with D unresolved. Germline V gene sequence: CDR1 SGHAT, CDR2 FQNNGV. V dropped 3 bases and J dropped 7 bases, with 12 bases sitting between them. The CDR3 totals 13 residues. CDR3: CASSFLNGVGYTF. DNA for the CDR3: TGTGCCAGCAGCTTCCTGAACGGGGTTGGCTACACCTTC.

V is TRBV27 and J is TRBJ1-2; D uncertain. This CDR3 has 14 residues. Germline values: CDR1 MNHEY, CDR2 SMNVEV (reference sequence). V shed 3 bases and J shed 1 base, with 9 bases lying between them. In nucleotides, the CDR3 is TGTGCCAGCAGTTTCCACGGCCGTAACTATGGCTACACCTTC. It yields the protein CASSFHGRNYGYTF.

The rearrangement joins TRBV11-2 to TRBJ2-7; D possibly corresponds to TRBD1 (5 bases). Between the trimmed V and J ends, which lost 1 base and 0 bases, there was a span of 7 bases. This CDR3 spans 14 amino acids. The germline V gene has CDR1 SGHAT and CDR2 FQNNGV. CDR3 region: CASSLAQGSYEQYF. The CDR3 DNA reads TGTGCCAGCAGCTTAGCTCAGGGCTCCTACGAGCAGTACTTC.

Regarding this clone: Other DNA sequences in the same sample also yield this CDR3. The CDR3 region is CASSYGLGTEAFF. The CDR3, as DNA: TGTGCCAGCAGCTACGGGTTAGGGACTGAAGCTTTCTTT. The rearrangement joins TRBV6-6 to TRBJ1-1; D uncertain. CDR3 length equals 13 residues. The germline V gene encodes CDR1 MNHNY and CDR2 SVGAGI (reference sequence). V was shortened by 6 bases and J by 5 bases, with 13 bases between the two germline ends.

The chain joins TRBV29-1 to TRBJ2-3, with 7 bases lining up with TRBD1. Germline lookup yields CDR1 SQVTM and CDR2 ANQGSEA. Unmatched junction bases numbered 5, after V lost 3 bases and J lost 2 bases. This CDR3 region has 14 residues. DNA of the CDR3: TGCAGCGTTGACGGGACAGAGAACACAGATACGCAGTATTTT. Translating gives CSVDGTENTDTQYF.

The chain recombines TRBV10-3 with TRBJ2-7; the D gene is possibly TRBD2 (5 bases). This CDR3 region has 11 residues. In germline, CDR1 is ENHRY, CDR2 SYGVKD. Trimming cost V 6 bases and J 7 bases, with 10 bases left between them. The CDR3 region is CAISPSGEQYF. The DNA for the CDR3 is TGTGCCATCAGCCCCTCGGGGGAGCAGTACTTC.

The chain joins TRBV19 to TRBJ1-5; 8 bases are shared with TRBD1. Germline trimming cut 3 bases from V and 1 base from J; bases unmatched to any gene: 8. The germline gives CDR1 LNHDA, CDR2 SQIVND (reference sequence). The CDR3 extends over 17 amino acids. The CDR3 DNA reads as TGTGCCAGTAGTATCCTTCAGGGGGCGCGAAGCAATCAGCCCCAGCATTTT. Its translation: CASSILQGARSNQPQHF.

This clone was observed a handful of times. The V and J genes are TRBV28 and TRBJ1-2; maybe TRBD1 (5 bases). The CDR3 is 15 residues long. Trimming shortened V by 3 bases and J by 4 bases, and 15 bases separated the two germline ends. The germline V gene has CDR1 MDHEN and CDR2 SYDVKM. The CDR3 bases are TGTGCCAGCAGTTTCGGCGGTCGGGACCTCTATGGCTACACCTTC. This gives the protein CASSFGGRDLYGYTF.

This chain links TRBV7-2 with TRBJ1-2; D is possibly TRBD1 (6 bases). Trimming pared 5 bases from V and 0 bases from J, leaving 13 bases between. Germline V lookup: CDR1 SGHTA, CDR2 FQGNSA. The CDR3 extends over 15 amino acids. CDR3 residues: CASSHRDTSNYGYTF. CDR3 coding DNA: TGTGCCAGCAGCCACCGGGACACTTCTAACTATGGCTACACCTTC.

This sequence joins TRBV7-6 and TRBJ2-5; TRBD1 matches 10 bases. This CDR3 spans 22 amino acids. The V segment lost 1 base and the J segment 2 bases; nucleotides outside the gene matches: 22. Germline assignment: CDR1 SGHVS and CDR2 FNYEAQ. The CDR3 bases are TGTGCCAGCAGCTTAGGCGGGGACAGGGGCCATGGGTTTTCTATCTCGCAAGAGACCCAGTACTTC. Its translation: CASSLGGDRGHGFSISQETQYF. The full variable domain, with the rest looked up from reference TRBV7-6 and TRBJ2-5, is GAGVSQSPRYKVTKRGQDVALRCDPISGHVSLYWYRQALGQGPEFLTYFNYEAQQDKSGLPNDRFSAERPEGSISTLTIQRTEQRDSAMYRCASSLGGDRGHGFSISQETQYFGPGTRLLVL.

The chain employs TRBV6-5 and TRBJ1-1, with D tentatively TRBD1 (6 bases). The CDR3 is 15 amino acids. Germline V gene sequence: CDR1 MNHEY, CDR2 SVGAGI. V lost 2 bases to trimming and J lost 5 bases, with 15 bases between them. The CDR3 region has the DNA TGTGCCAGCAGTTACGGGGGTAAAGGGGGTACTGAAGCTTTCTTT. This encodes CASSYGGKGGTEAFF.

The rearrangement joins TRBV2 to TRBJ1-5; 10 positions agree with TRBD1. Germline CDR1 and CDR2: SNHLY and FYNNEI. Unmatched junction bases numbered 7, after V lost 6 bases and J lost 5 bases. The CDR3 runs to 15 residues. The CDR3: CASSGGTGVDQPQHF. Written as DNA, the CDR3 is TGTGCCAGCAGCGGTGGGACAGGGGTCGATCAGCCCCAGCATTTT.

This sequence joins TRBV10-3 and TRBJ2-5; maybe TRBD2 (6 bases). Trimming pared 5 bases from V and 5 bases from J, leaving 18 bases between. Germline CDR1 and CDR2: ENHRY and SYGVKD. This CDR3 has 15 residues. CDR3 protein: CAISPAEGAGETQYF. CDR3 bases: TGTGCCATCAGTCCGGCCGAAGGCGCGGGGGAGACCCAGTACTTC.

Here the CDR3 reads CASSEGLAGGTDTQYF. In nucleotides, the CDR3 is TGCGCCAGCAGCGAGGGACTAGCGGGAGGCACAGATACGCAGTATTTT. The V call is TRBV5-1, the J call TRBJ2-3, with 14 bases identical to TRBD2. CDR3 length: 16 amino acids. Germline CDR1 SGHRS, CDR2 YFSETQ. Trimming cost V 4 bases and J 1 base; bases outside gene matches: 2.